This T cell receptor (beta chain) was captured in a study of blood T cell repertoires in COVID-19. The overall study: Sites in the United States, Italy and Spain provided acute and convalescent COVID-19 samples. Sources were T cells, B-cell-depleted T cells, or PBMCs; the material itself was cDNA or gDNA.

Germline values: CDR1 SGHRS, CDR2 YFSETQ. V lost 5 bases and J lost 4; bases outside the gene matches: 2. The length of the CDR3 is 12 residues. In the authors' methods: Reference gene primer amplification yielded estimated nucleated cell counts. Generated by immunoSEQ multiplex PCR, the TCRdb table keeps only in-frame clones and is missing some. Clonal size and the V and J genes are those of that table, whereas D and trimming came from the DNA. This sample yields 70,000 to 95,000 clones, of which around nine tenths are seen a single time; 2% to 3% belongs to the top ten. Material for sequencing was peripheral blood. This TCR was recovered from a man between 50 and 59 years old with acute or convalescent COVID-19. The V gene is TRBV5-1, the J gene TRBJ1-2; 7 nucleotides agree with TRBD1. CDR3: CASRGDSYGYTF. The DNA of the CDR3 is TGCGCCAGCAGGGGGGACAGCTATGGCTACACCTTC.